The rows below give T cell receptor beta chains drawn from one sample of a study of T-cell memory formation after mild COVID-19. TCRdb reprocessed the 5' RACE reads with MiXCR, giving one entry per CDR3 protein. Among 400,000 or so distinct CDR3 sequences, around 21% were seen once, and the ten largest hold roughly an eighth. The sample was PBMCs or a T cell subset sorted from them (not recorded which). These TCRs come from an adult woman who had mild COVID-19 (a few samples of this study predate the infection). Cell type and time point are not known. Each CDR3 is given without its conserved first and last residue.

cdr3_aa: ATSDSTGTDTQY
v_call: TRBV24-1
j_call: TRBJ2-3

cdr3_aa: ASSLYGGTYEQY
v_call: TRBV18
j_call: TRBJ2-7

cdr3_aa: ATSRGQGDIYEQY
v_call: TRBV15
j_call: TRBJ2-7

cdr3_aa: AISVDRGPPGYGYT
v_call: TRBV10-3
j_call: TRBJ1-2

cdr3_aa: ASSPSGESTDTQY
v_call: TRBV4-1
j_call: TRBJ2-3

cdr3_aa: ASSRCRGARSTDTQY
v_call: TRBV21-1
j_call: TRBJ2-3

cdr3_aa: ASSARGAGSNTEAF
v_call: TRBV7-9
j_call: TRBJ1-1

cdr3_aa: ASSVTLAGVIQY
v_call: TRBV9
j_call: TRBJ2-4

cdr3_aa: ASSPTRQAGGETQY
v_call: TRBV5-8
j_call: TRBJ2-5

cdr3_aa: ASGRTGWSGNTIY
v_call: TRBV27
j_call: TRBJ1-3

cdr3_aa: ASSLVGGGDEQY
v_call: TRBV7-2
j_call: TRBJ2-7

cdr3_aa: ASSPLGGYGYT
v_call: TRBV6-2/TRBV6-3
j_call: TRBJ1-2

cdr3_aa: SAYRGTNEKLF
v_call: TRBV29-1
j_call: TRBJ1-4

cdr3_aa: ASRRQVTDTDTQY
v_call: TRBV12-3/TRBV12-4
j_call: TRBJ2-3

cdr3_aa: ASSSPSTGTDTQY
v_call: TRBV27
j_call: TRBJ2-3

cdr3_aa: ASSLALRAEAF
v_call: TRBV7-9
j_call: TRBJ1-1

cdr3_aa: ASIPRRRATSTDTQY
v_call: TRBV12-3/TRBV12-4
j_call: TRBJ2-3

cdr3_aa: ASSPPAQGQDYGYT
v_call: TRBV18
j_call: TRBJ1-2

cdr3_aa: SASHPGVTEAF
v_call: TRBV20-1
j_call: TRBJ1-1

cdr3_aa: ASSYMADTQY
v_call: TRBV2
j_call: TRBJ2-3

cdr3_aa: ASSLRRRGAGGVNEQY
v_call: TRBV7-6
j_call: TRBJ2-7

cdr3_aa: ASSTTGSYGYT
v_call: TRBV19
j_call: TRBJ1-2

cdr3_aa: ASSYGNRGRTPLH
v_call: TRBV6-5
j_call: TRBJ1-6

cdr3_aa: ASSLETSGQTQY
v_call: TRBV7-9
j_call: TRBJ2-5

cdr3_aa: AIMGGNEQF
v_call: TRBV10-3
j_call: TRBJ2-1

cdr3_aa: ASSLDGTGSQPQH
v_call: TRBV5-1
j_call: TRBJ1-5

cdr3_aa: ASIPPRTGPYEQY
v_call: TRBV12-3/TRBV12-4
j_call: TRBJ2-7

cdr3_aa: ASSPFGGLAEAF
v_call: TRBV12-3/TRBV12-4
j_call: TRBJ1-1

cdr3_aa: ASSQYYEQY
v_call: TRBV3-1
j_call: TRBJ2-7

cdr3_aa: ASSQSDLVGTDTQY
v_call: TRBV4-1
j_call: TRBJ2-3

cdr3_aa: ASSYGTGGETQY
v_call: TRBV12-3/TRBV12-4
j_call: TRBJ2-5

cdr3_aa: ASRDAGTGNEKLF
v_call: TRBV27
j_call: TRBJ1-4

cdr3_aa: ASSLEQLPNTGELF
v_call: TRBV5-1
j_call: TRBJ2-2

cdr3_aa: ASTPTRETQY
v_call: TRBV12-3/TRBV12-4
j_call: TRBJ2-5

cdr3_aa: ASSPAGGRGSGEQF
v_call: TRBV27
j_call: TRBJ2-1

cdr3_aa: ASSSRLASTDTQY
v_call: TRBV6-2/TRBV6-3
j_call: TRBJ2-3

cdr3_aa: ASRYRGLSTDTQY
v_call: TRBV7-6
j_call: TRBJ2-3

cdr3_aa: ASRRPGQNFEAF
v_call: TRBV2
j_call: TRBJ1-1

cdr3_aa: ASSLGGEDIQY
v_call: TRBV12-3/TRBV12-4
j_call: TRBJ2-4

cdr3_aa: ASSIGEGRTEAF
v_call: TRBV19
j_call: TRBJ1-1

cdr3_aa: ASSLEEVMAPGLVGAAVEAF
v_call: TRBV5-4
j_call: TRBJ1-1

cdr3_aa: ASSLGGSTEAF
v_call: TRBV7-9
j_call: TRBJ1-1

cdr3_aa: ASSSDRSGEKLF
v_call: TRBV7-8
j_call: TRBJ1-4

cdr3_aa: ASSPRTGTTEAF
v_call: TRBV3-1
j_call: TRBJ1-1

cdr3_aa: ASSARTTDTQY
v_call: TRBV4-2
j_call: TRBJ2-3

cdr3_aa: ASSLSYYEQY
v_call: TRBV28
j_call: TRBJ2-7

cdr3_aa: AWDRGGNQPQH
v_call: TRBV30
j_call: TRBJ1-5